This T cell receptor beta chain was sequenced in a study of T cell responses to AZD1222 COVID-19 vaccine. The CDR3 extends over 10 amino acids. The V gene lost 5 bases and the J gene lost 10 bases, with 8 bases spanning the gap. Germline V lookup: CDR1 MDHEN, CDR2 SYDVKM. Produced via immunoSEQ multiplex PCR; TCRdb's table is partial and in-frame only. The sample lists some 180,000 clones; 94% were seen once. V is TRBV28 and J is TRBJ1-1; no clear D gene. The sequencing used peripheral blood, collected 28 days after the second AZD1222 dose. The TCR originated in an adult who received the AZD1222 COVID-19 vaccine. This CDR3 reads CASSDVAAFF. CDR3 nucleotides: TGTGCCAGCAGTGATGTGGCAGCTTTCTTT.